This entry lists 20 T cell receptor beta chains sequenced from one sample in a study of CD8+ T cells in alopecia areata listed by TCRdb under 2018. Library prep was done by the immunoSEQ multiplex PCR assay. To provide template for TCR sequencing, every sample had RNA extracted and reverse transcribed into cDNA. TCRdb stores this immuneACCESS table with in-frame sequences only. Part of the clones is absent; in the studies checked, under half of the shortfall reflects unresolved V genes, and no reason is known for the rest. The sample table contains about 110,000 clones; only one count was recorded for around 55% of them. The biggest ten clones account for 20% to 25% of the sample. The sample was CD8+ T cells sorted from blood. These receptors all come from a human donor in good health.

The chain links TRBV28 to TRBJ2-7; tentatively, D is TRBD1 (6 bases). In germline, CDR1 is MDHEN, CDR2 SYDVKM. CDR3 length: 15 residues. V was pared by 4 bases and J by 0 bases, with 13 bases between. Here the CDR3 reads CASSWVDRHSYEQYF. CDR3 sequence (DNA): TGTGCCAGCAGTTGGGTTGACAGGCACTCCTACGAGCAGTACTTC.

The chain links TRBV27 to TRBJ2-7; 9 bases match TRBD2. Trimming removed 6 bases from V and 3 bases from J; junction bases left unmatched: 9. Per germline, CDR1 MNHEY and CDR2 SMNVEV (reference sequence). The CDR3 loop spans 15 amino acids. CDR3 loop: CASRIGLANNYEQYF. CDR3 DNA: TGTGCCAGCAGGATTGGACTAGCGAATAACTACGAGCAGTACTTC.

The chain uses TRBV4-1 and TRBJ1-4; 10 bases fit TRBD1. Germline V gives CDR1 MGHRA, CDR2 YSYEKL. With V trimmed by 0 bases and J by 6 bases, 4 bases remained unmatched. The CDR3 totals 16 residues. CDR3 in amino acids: CASSQDIGTGDEKLFF. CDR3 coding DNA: TGCGCCAGCAGCCAAGATATCGGGACAGGGGATGAAAAACTGTTTTTT.

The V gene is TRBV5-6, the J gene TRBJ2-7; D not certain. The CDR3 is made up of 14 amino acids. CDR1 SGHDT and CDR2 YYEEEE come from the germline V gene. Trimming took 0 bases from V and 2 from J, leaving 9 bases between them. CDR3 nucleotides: TGTGCCAGCAGCTTGGGGGTCAGTCCCTACGAGCAGTACTTC. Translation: CASSLGVSPYEQYF.

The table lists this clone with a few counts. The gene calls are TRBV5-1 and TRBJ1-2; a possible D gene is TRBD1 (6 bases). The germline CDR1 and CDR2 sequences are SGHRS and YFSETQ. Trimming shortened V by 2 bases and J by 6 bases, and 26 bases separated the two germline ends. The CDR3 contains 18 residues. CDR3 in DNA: TGCGCCAGCAGCTTCACCCTGGGCGGGGGGCCTGGCCAGGATGGCTACACCTTC. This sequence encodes CASSFTLGGGPGQDGYTF.

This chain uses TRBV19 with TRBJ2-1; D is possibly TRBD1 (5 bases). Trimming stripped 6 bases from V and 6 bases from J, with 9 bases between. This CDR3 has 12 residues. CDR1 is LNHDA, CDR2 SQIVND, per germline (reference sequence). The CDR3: CASRQGINEQFF. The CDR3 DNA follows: TGTGCCAGTAGGCAGGGAATCAATGAGCAGTTCTTC.

In nucleotides, the CDR3 is TGTGCCAGCAGCACCGGACTAGCGGGAGTCAATGAGCAGTTCTTC. Protein sequence: CASSTGLAGVNEQFF. This chain joins TRBV5-6 and TRBJ2-1, with 13 bases that match TRBD2. In germline, CDR1 is SGHDT, CDR2 YYEEEE. V was pared by 4 bases and J by 6 bases, with 4 bases of the junction left unmatched. The CDR3 extends over 15 amino acids.

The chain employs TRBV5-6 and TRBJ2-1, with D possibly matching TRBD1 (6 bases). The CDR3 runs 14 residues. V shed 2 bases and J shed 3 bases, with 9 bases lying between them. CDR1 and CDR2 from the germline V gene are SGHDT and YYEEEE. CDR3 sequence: CASSFNRDYNEQFF. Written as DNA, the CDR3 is TGTGCCAGCAGCTTCAACAGGGACTACAATGAGCAGTTCTTC.

In nucleotides, the CDR3 is TGTGCCAGCAGCTTGGTGCGGGGAGAGACCCAGTACTTC. It is translated as CASSLVRGETQYF. The rearrangement uses TRBV7-9 and TRBJ2-5; D is possibly TRBD2 (6 bases). There are 13 residues in the CDR3. The germline CDR1 and CDR2 sequences are SEHNR and FQNEAQ (reference sequence). The ends were cut back, 3 bases at V and 4 bases at J, with 9 bases in the middle.

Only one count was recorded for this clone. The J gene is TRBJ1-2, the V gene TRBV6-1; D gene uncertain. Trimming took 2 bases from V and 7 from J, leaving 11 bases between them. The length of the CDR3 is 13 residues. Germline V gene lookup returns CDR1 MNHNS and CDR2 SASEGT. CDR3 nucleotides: TGTGCCAGCAGTGAATGGCTAAGCGGTGGCTACACCTTC. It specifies CASSEWLSGGYTF.

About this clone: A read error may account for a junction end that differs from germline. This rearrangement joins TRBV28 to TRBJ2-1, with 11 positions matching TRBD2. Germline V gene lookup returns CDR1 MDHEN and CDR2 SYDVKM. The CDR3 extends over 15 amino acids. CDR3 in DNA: TGTGCCAGCAGCTTATTAGCGGGGGGGCGCAATGAGCAGTTCTTC. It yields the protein CASSLLAGGRNEQFF.

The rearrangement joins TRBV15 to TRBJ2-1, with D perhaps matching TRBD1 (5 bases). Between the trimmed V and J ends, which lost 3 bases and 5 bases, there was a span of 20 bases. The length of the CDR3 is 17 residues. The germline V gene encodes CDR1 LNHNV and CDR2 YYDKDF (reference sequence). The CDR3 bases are TGTGCCACCAGCAGGTGGGCAGAAAAGGGGCTGGACAATGAGCAGTTCTTC. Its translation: CATSRWAEKGLDNEQFF.

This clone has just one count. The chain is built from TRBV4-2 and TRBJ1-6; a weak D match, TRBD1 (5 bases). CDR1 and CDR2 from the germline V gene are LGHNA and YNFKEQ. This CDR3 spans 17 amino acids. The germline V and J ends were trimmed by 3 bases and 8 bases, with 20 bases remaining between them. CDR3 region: CASSQTPRGTDYSPLHF. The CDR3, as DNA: TGTGCCAGCAGCCAGACCCCCCGGGGGACGGACTATTCACCCCTCCACTTT.

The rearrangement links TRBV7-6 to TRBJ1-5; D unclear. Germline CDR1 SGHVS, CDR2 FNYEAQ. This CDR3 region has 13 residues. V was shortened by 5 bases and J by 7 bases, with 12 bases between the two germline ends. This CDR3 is CASSPLVGQPQHF. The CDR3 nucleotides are TGTGCCAGCAGCCCCCTGGTGGGACAGCCCCAGCATTTT.

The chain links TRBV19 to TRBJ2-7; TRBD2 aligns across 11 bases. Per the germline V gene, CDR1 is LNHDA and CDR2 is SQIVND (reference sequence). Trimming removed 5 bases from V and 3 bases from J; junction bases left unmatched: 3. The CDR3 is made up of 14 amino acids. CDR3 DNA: TGTGCCAGTAGTCCTGGACTAGCGGGCTACGAGCAGTACTTC. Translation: CASSPGLAGYEQYF.

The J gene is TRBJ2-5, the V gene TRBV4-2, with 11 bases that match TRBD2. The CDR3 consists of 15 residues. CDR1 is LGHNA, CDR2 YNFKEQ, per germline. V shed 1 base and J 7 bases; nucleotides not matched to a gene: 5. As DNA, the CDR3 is TGTGCCAGCAGCCAAGCGAGCGGACTAGCGGGGACCCAGTACTTC. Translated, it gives CASSQASGLAGTQYF.

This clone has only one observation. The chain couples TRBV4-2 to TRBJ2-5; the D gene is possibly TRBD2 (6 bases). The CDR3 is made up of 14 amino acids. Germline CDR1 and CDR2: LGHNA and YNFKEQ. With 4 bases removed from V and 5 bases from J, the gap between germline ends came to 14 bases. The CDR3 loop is CASSPSTSFETQYF. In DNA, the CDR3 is TGTGCCAGCAGCCCTTCTACTAGCTTCGAGACCCAGTACTTC.

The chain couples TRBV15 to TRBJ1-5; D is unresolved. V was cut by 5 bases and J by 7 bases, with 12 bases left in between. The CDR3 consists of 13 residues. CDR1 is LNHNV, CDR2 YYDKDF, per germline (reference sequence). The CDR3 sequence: CATSSGVRQPQHF. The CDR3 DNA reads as TGTGCCACCAGCTCAGGCGTCAGGCAGCCCCAGCATTTT.

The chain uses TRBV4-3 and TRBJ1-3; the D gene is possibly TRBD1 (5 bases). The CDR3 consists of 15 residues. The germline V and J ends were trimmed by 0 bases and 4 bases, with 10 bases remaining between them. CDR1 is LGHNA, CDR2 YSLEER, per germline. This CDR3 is CASSQDGGIGNTIYF. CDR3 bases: TGCGCCAGCAGCCAAGATGGGGGTATCGGAAACACCATATATTTT.

The CDR3: CASSQDQGPPGNIQYF. The DNA of the CDR3 is TGTGCCAGCAGCCAAGATCAGGGGCCCCCCGGGAACATTCAGTACTTC. The rearrangement links TRBV4-2 to TRBJ2-4; a weak D match, TRBD1 (6 bases). V was pared by 0 bases and J by 7 bases, with 16 bases between. The CDR3 extends over 16 amino acids. Germline V gene data show CDR1 as LGHNA and CDR2 as YNFKEQ.